One and the same sample provided the 18 T cell receptor beta chains below, sequenced in a study of tumor and adjacent non-tumor tissue in lung cancer. The library came from three nested PCR rounds adapted from ARM-PCR protocols. TCRdb reanalysed the multiplex PCR reads using MiXCR and keeps one entry per CDR3 protein. The sample carries roughly 200,000 distinct CDR3 sequences, 71% recorded once. No cell sorting was done before RNA was extracted from the tissue. Sequences were obtained from lung tumor tissue. These receptors were obtained from a man aged 55 to 70 with non-small cell lung cancer.

In its sample, this clonotype was seen a few times. The chain combines TRBV10-3 with TRBJ2-7; TRBD2 matches at 8 bases. The CDR3 extends over 13 amino acids. V trimming: 10 bases; J trimming: 3 bases; junction bases outside the gene matches: 8. Germline values: CDR1 ENHRY, CDR2 SYGVKD. CDR3 sequence (DNA): TGTGCCACCCTCGGGGGGGCAAACTACGAGCAGTACTTC. It translates to CATLGGANYEQYF.

This clonotype was recorded a few times. This sequence may be a read error, since a much larger clone differs from it by one base. The chain combines TRBV6-5 with TRBJ2-1; D gene ambiguous. CDR3 length: 18 amino acids. Per germline, CDR1 MNHEY and CDR2 SVGAGI. The V gene lost 9 bases and the J gene lost 0 bases, with 24 bases spanning the gap. As DNA, the CDR3 is TGTGCCAGGACTCCCATGGGGTGGGGATCCAGCTCCTACAATGAGCAGTTCTTC. Translating it yields CARTPMGWGSSSYNEQFF.

Details on this clonotype: The missing conserved phenylalanine or tryptophan at the end of this CDR3 makes a read error likely. The gene calls are TRBV24-1 and TRBJ1-5; D is possibly TRBD1 (6 bases). The CDR3 loop spans 13 amino acids. The germline CDR1 and CDR2 sequences are KGHDR and SFDVKD. The CDR3 nucleotides are TGTGTCACCGGGGGGGGCGGCAATCAGCCCCAGCATATT. The encoded protein is CVTGGGGNQPQHI.

The chain employs TRBV11-2 and TRBJ2-3; TRBD2 might be the D (5 bases). The CDR3 extends over 14 amino acids. The V end lost 3 bases, the J end lost 11 bases, and 18 bases lay between the germline ends. Per germline, CDR1 SGHAT and CDR2 FQNNGV. CDR3 DNA: TGTGCCAGCAGCTTTCTACCGCGGGCCGTTCAGCAGTATTTT. It codes for CASSFLPRAVQQYF. The full variable domain, rest sourced from reference TRBV11-2 and TRBJ2-3, is EAGVAQSPRYKIIEKRQSVAFWCNPISGHATLYWYQQILGQGPKLLIQFQNNGVVDDSQLPKDRFSAERLKGVDSTLKIQPAKLEDSAVYLCASSFLPRAVQQYFGPGTRLTVL.

This clonotype has more than one count but fewer than ten. This may come from a read error, since a much larger clone is one base off. CDR3 sequence (DNA): TGTGCCAGCAGCCCGGGACGGCGATCCTACAAGCAGTACTTC. Protein: CASSPGRRSYKQYF. This chain links TRBV11-1 with TRBJ2-7; D possibly uses TRBD1 or TRBD2 (5 bases each). This CDR3 spans 14 amino acids. The germline CDR1 and CDR2 sequences are SGHAT and FQDESV (reference sequence).

The CDR3 nucleotides are TGTGCCAGCAGCCCCATGGAGGGAAGGGGTACTGAAGCTTTCTTT. This gives the protein CASSPMEGRGTEAFF. The chain joins TRBV9 to TRBJ1-1; TRBD1 is a possible D gene (5 bases). The CDR3 totals 15 residues. The V gene's germline CDR1 is SGDLS and CDR2 YYNGEE. V was trimmed by 4 bases and J by 5 bases, leaving 18 bases between them.

This chain connects TRBV20-1 to TRBJ2-7; D gene uncertain. The length of the CDR3 is 11 residues. Trimming left V 4 bases short and J 4 bases short, with 8 bases between. The germline V gene has CDR1 DFQATT and CDR2 SNEGSKA (reference sequence). The CDR3 DNA reads TGCAGTGCTATCGTACCGTACGAGCAGTACTTC. Its protein product is CSAIVPYEQYF.

V gene TRBV4-3 combines with J gene TRBJ1-1; the D is unclear. In germline, CDR1 is LGHNA, CDR2 YSLEER. This CDR3 is 17 amino acids long. Here the CDR3 reads CARSQDVPGNSGTEAFF. In nucleotides, the CDR3 is TGCGCTAGGAGCCAAGACGTTCCGGGCAATTCGGGCACTGAAGCTTTCTTT.

V and J are TRBV7-9 and TRBJ2-1; D is unresolved. Trimming stripped 5 bases from V and 9 bases from J, with 23 bases between. This CDR3 is 16 amino acids long. Germline V lookup: CDR1 SEHNR, CDR2 FQNEAQ (reference sequence). The chain's CDR3 is CASSPGPGRGPSEQFF. The CDR3 coding sequence is TGTGCCAGCAGCCCAGGACCGGGCCGTGGGCCCAGTGAGCAGTTCTTC. Combining the CDR3 with reference TRBV7-9 and TRBJ2-1 gives the whole variable domain DTGVSQNPRHKITKRGQNVTFRCDPISEHNRLYWYRQTLGQGPEFLTYFQNEAQLEKSRLLSDRFSAERPKGSFSTLEIQRTEQGDSAMYLCASSPGPGRGPSEQFFGPGTRLTVL.

For this clonotype: Its ends do not fully match the called genes, so a read error is possible. The CDR3 here is CANSLSGRVSGANVLTF. Here the CDR3 DNA reads TGTGCCAACAGCTTATCCGGGAGGGTATCTGGGGCCAACGTCCTGACTTTC. This chain uses TRBV11-3 with TRBJ2-6, with 8 bases that match TRBD2. The CDR3 spans 17 residues. The germline gives CDR1 SGHNT, CDR2 YENEEA.

Concerning this clonotype: Since no conserved phenylalanine or tryptophan closes the CDR3, a read error is the likely cause. The chain uses TRBV6-1 and TRBJ1-1; D remains ambiguous. The V gene's germline CDR1 is MNHNS and CDR2 SASEGT. CDR3 length equals 14 residues. V lost 7 bases and J 0 bases, leaving 12 bases between the germline ends. The CDR3 region has the DNA TGTGCCAGCATTCATGCGACGGTGAACACTGAAGCTTTCATT. The encoded protein is CASIHATVNTEAFI.

Comment on this clonotype: This likely comes from a read error, as the CDR3 has no conserved phenylalanine or tryptophan at its end. No DNA is shown, since the ends of the CDR3 on it are uncertain; the CDR3 is the one TCRdb lists. The J gene is TRBJ1-1, the V gene TRBV11-2. Per germline, CDR1 SGHAT and CDR2 FQNNGV. The CDR3 length is 13 residues, termini included. The CDR3 region is CDSSPNQNTEALV.

Remarks on this clonotype: This sequence may be a read error, since a much larger clone differs from it by one base. The V call is TRBV6-5, the J call TRBJ2-5; D gene unclear. Germline V gene lookup returns CDR1 MNHEY and CDR2 SVGAGI. The length of the CDR3 is 13 residues. CDR3 sequence: CTSSYLVGETQYF. The CDR3 DNA is TGTACCAGCAGTTATCTGGTCGGGGAGACCCAGTACTTC.

A note on this clonotype: This sequence may be a read error, since a much larger clone differs from it by one base. The chain has TRBV6-1 and TRBJ1-1, with unresolved D. CDR1 is MNHNS, CDR2 SASEGT, per germline. The CDR3 is 13 amino acids. CDR3 protein: CASSGQENTAAFF. CDR3 DNA sequence: TGTGCCAGCAGTGGGCAGGAGAACACTGCAGCTTTCTTT.

Comment on this clonotype: The junction and the germline gene differ at one end; a read error may be behind it. The gene calls are TRBV20-1 and TRBJ1-2; D ambiguous. The CDR3 loop spans 13 amino acids. Looked up from germline, CDR1 is DFQATT and CDR2 is SNEGSKA (reference sequence). Written as DNA, the CDR3 is TGCACTGCTCTCATCCATGGATACTATGGCTACACCTTC. Residues: CTALIHGYYGYTF.

This chain connects TRBV12-5 to TRBJ2-3, with 8 bases fitting TRBD2. Trimming took 5 bases from V and 7 from J; bases not matched to a gene: 17. The CDR3 runs 17 residues. The germline V gene encodes CDR1 LGHNT and CDR2 FRNRAP. The DNA of the CDR3 is TGTGCTAGTGGTCCCGTTCAAGCGGGAGCCGTAACACATACGCAGTATTTT. Translating gives CASGPVQAGAVTHTQYF.

This clonotype was counted only a few times. The chain uses TRBV6-5 and TRBJ2-5; D might be TRBD1 (5 bases). CDR3 size: 15 residues. Per the germline V gene, CDR1 is MNHEY and CDR2 is SVGAGI. The V end was cut by 6 bases, the J end by 2 bases, with 16 bases between. The CDR3 sequence is CASSDAGLRQETQYF. CDR3 bases: TGTGCCAGCAGCGACGCAGGGCTTCGGCAAGAGACCCAGTACTTC.

The rearrangement joins TRBV11-2 to TRBJ1-1; D perhaps matches TRBD1 (6 bases). Per the germline V gene, CDR1 is SGHAT and CDR2 is FQNNGV. The length of the CDR3 is 18 residues. Deletions cut 4 bases from V and 3 bases from J, with 24 bases between. The CDR3 sequence: CASSSVVRDKWADTEAFF. The CDR3 DNA is TGTGCCAGCAGCTCAGTTGTCCGGGACAAATGGGCGGACACTGAAGCTTTCTTT.